Sequencing of this TCR beta chain was carried out in a study of response to subunit inactivated influenza vaccine (dated by TCRdb to about 2018). Broadly, across the study: To follow how T cells responded to a trivalent subunit inactivated influenza vaccine, the researchers relied on deep quantitative profiling of the T cell receptor repertoire. What the authors observed across the whole study: According to the authors, only a limited number of new T cells may be recruited by each seasonal influenza vaccination.

This clonotype was seen repeatedly, ten times or more. There is no known antigen for this receptor. Per-base qualities were not stored, and no clone one base away is much larger. Unmatched junction bases come to 3, with V trimmed by 4 bases and J by 0 bases. Based on the germline V gene, the CDR1 and CDR2 sequences are SGHRS and YFSETQ. From the cysteine up to the phenylalanine, the CDR3 has a length of 14 residues. The only DNA kept is the CDR3, 42 bases in frame from the first base. Library creation used RT-PCR. Sequencing relied on an Illumina HiSeq 2500. The raw public reads went through TCRdb reprocessing: fastp at Q25, MiXCR clone calling, in-frame beta chains kept. Rows matching on CDR3 protein sequence are summarized as one entry with the most common DNA and genes. Counted in this sample were 200,000 to 250,000 distinct CDR3 sequences; more than 10% of them appeared once. The ten top clones hold about 7.8% of the sample.

The sequencing used non-naive T cells sorted from PBMCs, collected less than 15 days before vaccination. Reading the label with the study, this specimen's cell subset or site is: memory T cell fraction. The chain is encoded by TRBV5-1 joined to TRBJ1-1; a stretch of 7 junction bases matches TRBD1. The source is a man aged 50-60 years who received an inactivated influenza vaccine. Donor details come from another sample of the same person, matched by shared clones. The DNA sequence follows: TGCGCCAGCAGCGTGGGACAGATGAACACTGAAGCTTTCTTT. This yields the protein CASSVGQMNTEAFF.